This T cell receptor (beta chain) is drawn from a study of cytomegalovirus exposure and HLA in healthy donors. Study-level information: A prior study identified 100 million to 130 million unique TCR beta sequences from about 180 million T cells.

General study results and limits: Relative to equally common others, HLA-associated TCR beta chains showed greater clonal expansion in a later analysis.

For this clone: Antigen unknown.

The PCR used 60 Vbeta and 13 Jbeta primers. Clones were read by immunoSEQ multiplex PCR, and TCRdb kept only the in-frame ones, dropping some. This sample yields over 75,000 clones, of which around 80% are seen a single time; about 0.79% belongs to the top ten. Sequencing input: PBMCs. The TCR sequence derives from a woman between 55 and 75 years old in good health and CMV-seronegative.

The DNA for the CDR3 is TGTGCCAGTAGTCAGTATTCCAATCAGCCCCAGCATTTT. It specifies CASSQYSNQPQHF. The chain employs TRBV19 and TRBJ1-5; D call uncertain. The CDR3 is 13 residues long. V was clipped by 5 bases and J by 3 bases, with 8 bases between them. The germline V gene has CDR1 LNHDA and CDR2 SQIVND (reference sequence). Filled out from reference TRBV19 and TRBJ1-5, the complete variable domain reads DGGITQSPKYLFRKEGQNVTLSCEQNLNHDAMYWYRQDPGQGLRLIYYSQIVNDFQKGDIAEGYSVSREKKESFPLTVTSAQKNPTAFYLCASSQYSNQPQHFGDGTRLSIL.